The 11 T cell receptor beta chains given below trace back to one sample, sequenced in a study of T cell repertoires in cytomegalovirus infection. TCRdb used MiXCR to reprocess the reads, holding one entry per CDR3 protein. The sample lists 150,000 to 200,000 distinct CDR3 sequences, around an eighth occurring once. Sequencing was carried out using PBMCs. The receptors were sampled from a human donor in good health (CMV status not recorded). Some clones in this sample may be carry-over from other donors' samples.

In this sample, this clonotype turned up many times. The chain uses TRBV15 and TRBJ2-3; D perhaps matches TRBD2 (7 bases). The V end was cut by 0 bases, the J end by 2 bases, with 18 bases between. CDR1 LNHNV and CDR2 YYDKDF come from the germline V gene (reference sequence). The CDR3 sequence is 18 residues long. The CDR3 loop is CATSRDMGAGAHTDTQYF. CDR3 nucleotides: TGTGCCACCAGCAGAGATATGGGTGCGGGGGCCCACACAGATACGCAGTATTTT.

The table lists this clonotype with many counts. The V gene is TRBV28, the J gene TRBJ1-1; 8 bases are shared with TRBD1. The CDR3 sequence is 15 residues long. V shed 3 bases, J shed 4 bases, and the junction held 7 bases outside the gene matches. CDR1 is MDHEN, CDR2 SYDVKM, per germline. The CDR3 here is CASSLLDRDGTEAFF. Written as DNA, the CDR3 is TGTGCCAGCAGTTTGTTGGACAGGGATGGCACTGAAGCTTTCTTT.

This clonotype has more than one count but fewer than ten. The CDR3 DNA follows: TGTGCCAGCAGCACCGGGGGGTCCTATGGCTACACCTTC. This translates into CASSTGGSYGYTF. This chain links TRBV11-2 with TRBJ1-2, with D maybe TRBD1 (5 bases). V was trimmed by 5 bases and J by 4 bases, leaving 11 bases between them. This CDR3 has 13 amino acids. CDR1 SGHAT and CDR2 FQNNGV come from the germline V gene.

This clonotype was seen at least ten times. The chain joins TRBV2 to TRBJ1-4; 8 positions agree with TRBD1. The CDR3 has 15 residues. V was clipped by 7 bases and J by 3 bases; unmatched bases: 7. CDR1 and CDR2 from the germline V gene are SNHLY and FYNNEI. CDR3 nucleotide sequence: TGTGCCAGCAAACCAGGGGGCAATCCTAATGAAAAACTGTTTTTT. Translated: CASKPGGNPNEKLFF. Supplemented by reference TRBV2 and TRBJ1-4, the full variable domain reads EPEVTQTPSHQVTQMGQEVILRCVPISNHLYFYWYRQILGQKVEFLVSFYNNEISEKSEIFDDQFSVERPDGSNFTLKIRSTKLEDSAMYFCASKPGGNPNEKLFFGSGTQLSVL.

This clonotype was seen repeatedly, ten times or more. The V and J genes are TRBV12-5 and TRBJ2-1; possible D gene TRBD1, 6 bases. The germline CDR1 and CDR2 sequences are LGHNT and FRNRAP. There are 17 residues in the CDR3. Trimming shortened V by 1 base and J by 4 bases, and 17 bases separated the two germline ends. The CDR3 spells CASGLENQGRGYNEQFF. The CDR3 DNA sequence: TGTGCTAGTGGTTTGGAGAATCAGGGAAGGGGGTACAATGAGCAGTTCTTC.

The sample holds a few counts of this clonotype. The genes are TRBV19 and TRBJ2-1, with D perhaps TRBD1 (5 bases). V was cut by 8 bases and J by 1 base, with 15 bases left in between. The germline V gene has CDR1 LNHDA and CDR2 SQIVND (reference sequence). CDR3 length equals 15 residues. This CDR3 is CASQQGYESYNEQFF. The CDR3 DNA reads TGTGCCAGTCAGCAGGGCTACGAATCCTACAATGAGCAGTTCTTC. The variable domain in full, with the rest retrieved from reference TRBV19 and TRBJ2-1, is DGGITQSPKYLFRKEGQNVTLSCEQNLNHDAMYWYRQDPGQGLRLIYYSQIVNDFQKGDIAEGYSVSREKKESFPLTVTSAQKNPTAFYLCASQQGYESYNEQFFGPGTRLTVL.

V and J are TRBV20-1 and TRBJ2-3; unclear D gene. V was pared by 6 bases and J by 4 bases, with 11 bases between. Germline CDR1 and CDR2: DFQATT and SNEGSKA (reference sequence). The CDR3 runs to 12 residues. CDR3: CSARFQADTQYF. The CDR3 DNA reads as TGCAGTGCCAGGTTCCAGGCAGATACGCAGTATTTT.

This clonotype has at least ten counts. V gene TRBV7-9 combines with J gene TRBJ2-7, with D possibly being TRBD2 (5 bases). Germline CDR1 SEHNR, CDR2 FQNEAQ (reference sequence). Trimming removed 6 bases at V and 3 bases at J, with 15 bases between. This CDR3 region has 14 residues. The CDR3 DNA sequence: TGTGCCAGCAGTCTAGACTACGGGAACTACGAGCAGTACTTC. Its protein is CASSLDYGNYEQYF.

This clonotype was counted only a few times. This rearrangement joins TRBV5-6 to TRBJ1-1; D call uncertain. The CDR3 runs to 13 residues. Trimming cost V 2 bases and J 4 bases, with 9 bases left between them. Germline V CDR1 and CDR2: SGHDT, YYEEEE. In DNA form, the CDR3 reads TGTGCCAGCAGCTTAATATTAGGCACTGAAGCTTTCTTT. Residues: CASSLILGTEAFF.

The J gene is TRBJ2-1, the V gene TRBV2; tentatively, D is TRBD1 (6 bases). The length of the CDR3 is 16 residues. The germline V gene has CDR1 SNHLY and CDR2 FYNNEI. The V end lost 0 bases, the J end lost 6 bases, and 15 bases lay between the germline ends. The CDR3 here is CASSEAKTGRRNEQFF. CDR3 bases: TGTGCCAGCAGTGAAGCGAAAACAGGGAGACGCAATGAGCAGTTCTTC.

The J gene is TRBJ2-1, the V gene TRBV6-5; 15 bases align to TRBD2. Germline assignment: CDR1 MNHEY and CDR2 SVGAGI. J lost 1 base, V lost 1 base, and 5 bases had no gene match. The CDR3 runs to 19 residues. CDR3 loop: CASSYFGTSGRSSYNEQFF. The CDR3 nucleotides are TGTGCCAGCAGTTACTTCGGGACTAGCGGGAGGAGTTCCTACAATGAGCAGTTCTTC.